This T cell receptor beta chain was recorded in a study of CD8+ T cells in alopecia areata. In the study overall: It was oral tofacitinib, at 5 to 10 mg twice daily, that treated patients received. Study-level points and caveats: The study also sequences resident alphabeta T cells of normal skin in scalp samples. Tofacitinib significantly reduced both scalp clonality and expanded CD8+ clones among the top 100.

Reverse transcription of extracted RNA yielded cDNA, which provided the sequencing template. Here immunoSEQ multiplex PCR was the method, and the copy in TCRdb shows in-frame clones only, minus some. The table records around 300,000 clones, 60% of them present only once. A word on this clone: The target antigen is unknown. Distinct nucleotide sequences in the sample also encode this CDR3.

The CDR3 loop spans 12 amino acids. Germline CDR1 reads MNHEY; CDR2 reads SMNVEV (reference sequence). V was pared by 7 bases and J by 3 bases, with 10 bases between. Treatment of the sample: oral pan-JAK inhibitor, 5-10 mg twice daily. Collected material from alopecia areata patients comprised lesional scalp punch biopsies and peripheral blood. The chain recombines TRBV27 with TRBJ2-7; D gene unclear. The starting material was CD4+ T cells sorted from blood, obtained between weeks 51 and 54, from a patient treated with tofacitinib. The TCR comes from a human donor with alopecia areata. The CDR3 region has the DNA TGTGCCAGCACTTCAGCGAGCTACGAGCAGTACTTC. This translates into CASTSASYEQYF.